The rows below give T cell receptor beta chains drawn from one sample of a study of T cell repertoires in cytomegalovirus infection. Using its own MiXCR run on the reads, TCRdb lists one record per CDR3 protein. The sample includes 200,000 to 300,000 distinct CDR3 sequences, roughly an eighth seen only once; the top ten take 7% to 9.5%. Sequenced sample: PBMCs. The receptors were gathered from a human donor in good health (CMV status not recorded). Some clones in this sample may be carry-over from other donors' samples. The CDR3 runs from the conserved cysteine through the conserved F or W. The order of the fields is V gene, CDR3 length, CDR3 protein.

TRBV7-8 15 CASNQGLAGGGEQFF
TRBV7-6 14 CASSLGSWNQPQHF
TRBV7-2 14 CASSLGNYNSPLHF
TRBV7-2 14 CASTNRAGSSEIDF
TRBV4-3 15 CASSQGAGEKDEQYF
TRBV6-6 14 CASSFGPLNEKLFF
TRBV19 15 CASSTGTGGGYEQYF
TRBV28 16 CASSSQIGQGRNEQFF
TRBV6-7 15 CASSYPYMGRQPQHF
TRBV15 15 CATSSGTGNPGELFF
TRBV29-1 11 CSVLRLEKLFF
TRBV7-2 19 CASSYPDRGWEFPYNEQFF
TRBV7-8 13 CATSTGSSYEQYF
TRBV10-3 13 CAISEGGALEQYF
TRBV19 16 CASSPTRTGNNSPLHF
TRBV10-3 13 CAIGLAPYNEQFF
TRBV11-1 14 CASSHLGATDTQYF
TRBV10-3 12 CAISGVSETQYF
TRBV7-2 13 CASSLRPAETQYF
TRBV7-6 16 CASSSLGQGGPHEQFF
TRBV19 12 CASMGVTYEQYF
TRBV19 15 CASTKDRASNQPQHF
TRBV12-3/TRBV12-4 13 CASSLEDSYEQYF
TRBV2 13 CASSQTGGTEAFF
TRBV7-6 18 CASSPSGSRGPTNSPLHF
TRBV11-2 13 CASSLRDPRTQYF
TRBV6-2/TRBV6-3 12 CASSNRYQPQHF
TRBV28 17 CASSTNVIETVSYGYTF
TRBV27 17 CASRILTSGRWYGEQFF
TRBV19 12 CATGTAYYEQYF
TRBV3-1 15 CASSLLGPSSNEQFF
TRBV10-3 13 CAISEGTAYGYTF
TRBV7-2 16 CASSLDSPGGRETQYF
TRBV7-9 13 CASSSRTKGEQYF
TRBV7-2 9 CASSPLAFF
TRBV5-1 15 CASSLDRASYNEQFF
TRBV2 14 CASSGGKGNQPQHF
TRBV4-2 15 CASSQGRGMNTEAFF
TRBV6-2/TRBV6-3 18 CASSLSTGLAGVTGELFF
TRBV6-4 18 CASSGSGTSGSSYNEQFF
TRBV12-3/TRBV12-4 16 CASSNAGTGGINEQFF
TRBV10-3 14 CAIRATGAESPLHF
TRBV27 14 CASSLTQGNSPLHF
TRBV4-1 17 CASSQDQTGPSYNEQFF
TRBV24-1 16 CATSDLRGQNTGELFF
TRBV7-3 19 CASRSPGPLAFSSYNEQFF
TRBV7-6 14 CASSLRGNAYEQYF
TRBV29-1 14 CSVVGERLNYGYTF
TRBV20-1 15 CSAHGGRGSTDTQYF
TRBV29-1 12 CSATGDTYGYTF
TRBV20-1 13 CSARVLEGREQYF
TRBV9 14 CASSVGGVEEKLFF
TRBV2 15 CASSRREKVQETQYF
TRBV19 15 CASSFLPLRTNEQFF
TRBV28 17 CASSRLIAGLAAYEQYF